This T cell receptor beta chain was sequenced in a study of identical twins. Concerning this clonotype: Antigen unknown.

Study results and caveats: Recombination models fit unrelated individuals' TCR alpha sharing but underestimated twins'. In zero-insertion analyses, partial confounding could arise from invariant MAIT and iNKT cells.

Via MiXCR, TCRdb re-called the 5' RACE reads, giving one row per CDR3 protein. This sample has hundreds of thousands of distinct CDR3 sequences, with 21% found just once. These data were likewise used in another study, on T cells expressing NK-cell markers. According to that study: An anti-gamma-delta TCR antibody confined sorting to alpha-beta TCR T cells across several of the experiments. In several donors, dominant clonotypes made up roughly 25-60.1% of CD3+CD56-NKG2C+ cells.

The sample was PBMCs. The source of this sequence is a woman between 18 and 30 years old in good health.

CDR3 sequence reads: CASSSPTGWSTTEAFF. The CDR3 bases are TGCGCCAGCAGCTCTCCGACAGGCTGGTCAACCACTGAAGCTTTCTTT. This rearrangement joins TRBV5-1 to TRBJ1-1; D may be TRBD1 (6 bases). Trimming shortened V by 3 bases and J by 4 bases, and 19 bases separated the two germline ends. The CDR3 is 16 residues long. Germline V gives CDR1 SGHRS, CDR2 YFSETQ. Variable domain in full (rest from reference TRBV5-1 and TRBJ1-1): KAGVTQTPRYLIKTRGQQVTLSCSPISGHRSVSWYQQTPGQGLQFLFEYFSETQRNKGNFPGRFSGRQFSNSRSEMNVSTLELGDSALYLCASSSPTGWSTTEAFFGQGTRLTVV.